The 32 T cell receptor beta chains in this list originate from one sample, sequenced in a study of cytomegalovirus exposure and HLA in healthy donors. A multiplex PCR was run with 60 Vbeta primers and 13 Jbeta primers. The assay was immunoSEQ multiplex PCR, and TCRdb's table has in-frame clones only and misses some. The table lists 310,000 or so clones, 80% to 90% of them singletons. Input material: PBMCs. The receptors stem from a woman younger than 35 in good health and CMV-seronegative.

The CDR3: CSVEKSSTEAFF. CDR3 DNA: TGCAGCGTTGAAAAATCGTCCACTGAAGCTTTCTTT. The J gene is TRBJ1-1, the V gene TRBV29-1; D unresolved. The germline CDR1 and CDR2 sequences are SQVTM and ANQGSEA. The CDR3 has 12 residues. Between the trimmed V and J ends, which lost 2 bases and 4 bases, there was a span of 8 bases.

This clone appeared once. DNA for the CDR3: TGTGCCTGGAGTGAAGGGTATACAGGCGATACGCAGTATTTT. It codes for CAWSEGYTGDTQYF. This sequence joins TRBV30 and TRBJ2-3, with D perhaps matching TRBD1 (5 bases). CDR3 size: 14 residues. Trimming removed 1 base at V and 6 bases at J, with 14 bases between. Per germline, CDR1 GTSNPN and CDR2 SVGIG (reference sequence).

The chain couples TRBV29-1 to TRBJ1-4; perhaps TRBD1 as D (6 bases). Trimming removed 5 bases from V and 8 bases from J, with 18 bases in between. Germline V gene data show CDR1 as SQVTM and CDR2 as ANQGSEA. This CDR3 has 14 residues. The CDR3: CSVTPRLQGEKLFF. DNA for the CDR3: TGCAGCGTTACCCCGAGGCTACAGGGAGAAAAACTGTTTTTT.

The chain couples TRBV6-1 to TRBJ2-7; maybe TRBD1 (6 bases). Germline V lookup: CDR1 MNHNS, CDR2 SASEGT. CDR3 length equals 15 residues. The ends were cut back, 1 base at V and 3 bases at J, with 13 bases in the middle. CDR3 nucleotide sequence: TGTGCCAGCAGTGAAGTCGGACAGACCCACTACGAGCAGTACTTC. Its translation is CASSEVGQTHYEQYF.

This clone was seen a single time. The rearrangement links TRBV27 to TRBJ2-7, with 12 bases identical to TRBD1. Germline trimming cut 3 bases from V and 7 bases from J; bases unmatched to any gene: 7. The CDR3 runs 15 residues. Per the germline V gene, CDR1 is MNHEY and CDR2 is SMNVEV (reference sequence). The CDR3 nucleotides read TGTGCCAGCAGTTTTCGGGACAGGGGGCTCTGGGAGCAGTACTTC. Translated, it gives CASSFRDRGLWEQYF.

This clone has only a few counts. The V gene is TRBV5-6, the J gene TRBJ1-6, with D perhaps TRBD1 (6 bases). Germline-derived CDR1 and CDR2 are SGHDT and YYEEEE. V lost 1 base and J lost 8, with 10 bases in between. The CDR3 runs 14 residues. This chain's CDR3 is CASSLLQGHSPLHF. The CDR3 nucleotides read TGTGCCAGCAGCTTGTTACAGGGACATTCACCCCTCCACTTT.

A note on this clone: One junction end disagrees with the germline gene, perhaps due to a read error. V usage is TRBV7-9 and J usage is TRBJ2-5, with unresolved D. Per the germline V gene, CDR1 is SEHNR and CDR2 is FQNEAQ (reference sequence). CDR3 length: 14 amino acids. The CDR3 loop is CSSTSTDPPGTQYF. For the CDR3, the DNA is TGTTCCAGCACTTCTACCGACCCCCCGGGGACCCAGTACTTC.

The gene calls are TRBV4-1 and TRBJ1-2, with TRBD1 matching over 7 bases. V was clipped by 6 bases and J by 4 bases; unmatched bases: 8. This CDR3 is 14 amino acids long. CDR1 and CDR2 (germline): MGHRA, YSYEKL. DNA for the CDR3: TGCGCCAGCAGTCCAGGGGGAGTAGGCTATGGCTACACCTTC. Its protein is CASSPGGVGYGYTF.

This sequence joins TRBV9 and TRBJ1-6; D remains unclear. V lost 1 base, J lost 7 bases, and 12 bases lay in between. The CDR3 extends over 15 amino acids. Germline CDR1 SGDLS, CDR2 YYNGEE. The CDR3 bases are TGTGCCAGCAGCGTATTAGGAGGTGGCAATTCACCCCTCCACTTT. Protein product: CASSVLGGGNSPLHF.

This clone was seen just once. V gene TRBV2 combines with J gene TRBJ1-2; weak D call: TRBD1 (6 bases). Trimming took 5 bases from V and 3 from J, leaving 16 bases between them. The CDR3 spans 15 residues. Per the germline V gene, CDR1 is SNHLY and CDR2 is FYNNEI. The DNA of the CDR3 is TGTGCCAGCAGTAGGACAGCCACCCGGGACTATGGCTACACCTTC. The encoded protein is CASSRTATRDYGYTF.

As for this clone: One end of the junction does not line up with germline, which may come from a read error. In the same sample, other DNA sequences code for this CDR3. The V gene is TRBV25-1, the J gene TRBJ1-6; possible D gene TRBD1, 6 bases. The CDR3 consists of 15 residues. The germline V gene encodes CDR1 MGHDK and CDR2 SYGVNS. CDR3 in DNA: TGTGCCAGCAGCGAGGGAAGAGGGGGTAATTCCCCCCTCCACTTT. This sequence encodes CASSEGRGGNSPLHF.

The CDR3 protein is CASSVGGSMNTEAFF. CDR3 sequence (DNA): TGTGCCAGCAGCGTAGGAGGGTCGATGAACACTGAAGCTTTCTTT. The rearrangement uses TRBV9 and TRBJ1-1; D remains ambiguous. Trimming removed 0 bases from V and 0 bases from J, with 9 bases in between. The CDR3 is 15 residues long. Germline CDR1 and CDR2: SGDLS and YYNGEE.

Only a few counts were recorded for this clone. The chain employs TRBV27 and TRBJ1-6, with D maybe TRBD1 (6 bases). The CDR3 is made up of 15 amino acids. With 6 bases removed from V and 5 bases from J, the gap between germline ends came to 14 bases. CDR1 is MNHEY, CDR2 SMNVEV, per germline (reference sequence). The CDR3 region has the DNA TGTGCCAGCAGCTTTACAGGGTACGATAATTCACCCCTCCACTTT. It translates to CASSFTGYDNSPLHF.

The rearrangement joins TRBV9 to TRBJ2-3; 12 bases agree with TRBD2. The CDR3 extends over 15 amino acids. Trimming took 4 bases from V and 6 from J; bases not matched to a gene: 6. Germline CDR1 reads SGDLS; CDR2 reads YYNGEE. The CDR3 DNA is TGTGCCAGCAGCACCCTAGCGGGGGGGATGGATACGCAGTATTTT. Its translation is CASSTLAGGMDTQYF.

The CDR3 protein is CASSPLDSDNEQFF. The CDR3 DNA is TGTGCCAGCTCACCATTGGACAGCGACAATGAGCAGTTCTTC. The chain recombines TRBV18 with TRBJ2-1; D possibly corresponds to TRBD1 (6 bases). The CDR3 is 14 amino acids. CDR1 and CDR2 (germline): KGHSH, LQKENI. V was pared by 2 bases and J by 5 bases, with 10 bases between.

The rearrangement uses TRBV10-1 and TRBJ2-5, with 7 bases fitting TRBD2. Germline lookup yields CDR1 WNHNN and CDR2 SYGVQD (reference sequence). The J segment lost 1 base and the V segment lost 5 bases, leaving 4 bases of the junction unmatched. This CDR3 contains 14 residues. For the CDR3, the DNA is TGCGCCAGCAGTAGCGCGGGGGTCCAAGAGACCCAGTACTTC. Translation: CASSSAGVQETQYF.

The V and J genes are TRBV6-1 and TRBJ1-1; tentative D call: TRBD1 (6 bases). CDR1 is MNHNS, CDR2 SASEGT, per germline. V was clipped by 6 bases and J by 4 bases, with 18 bases between them. CDR3 size: 15 residues. The CDR3 DNA is TGTGCCAGCAGCGGCACCTACGGACAGAGCACTGAAGCTTTCTTT. It is translated as CASSGTYGQSTEAFF.

In nucleotides, the CDR3 is TGTGCCAGCACCAGACTAGCGGGGGGGACTTCCTACGAGCAGTACTTC. Protein product: CASTRLAGGTSYEQYF. The chain uses TRBV2 and TRBJ2-7; 14 bases line up with TRBD2. The CDR3 consists of 16 residues. The V segment lost 7 bases and the J segment 1 base; nucleotides outside the gene matches: 6. Germline lookup yields CDR1 SNHLY and CDR2 FYNNEI. The full variable domain, with the rest looked up from reference TRBV2 and TRBJ2-7, is EPEVTQTPSHQVTQMGQEVILRCVPISNHLYFYWYRQILGQKVEFLVSFYNNEISEKSEIFDDQFSVERPDGSNFTLKIRSTKLEDSAMYFCASTRLAGGTSYEQYFGPGTRLTVT.

Here the CDR3 reads CASSALPQYGYTF. For the CDR3, the DNA is TGTGCCAGCAGTGCCCTTCCGCAGTATGGCTACACCTTC. The V and J genes are TRBV2 and TRBJ1-2, with D unresolved. CDR3 length: 13 residues. From germline, CDR1 is SNHLY and CDR2 FYNNEI. The V end was cut by 4 bases, the J end by 5 bases, with 11 bases between.

The chain uses TRBV21-1 and TRBJ1-3; the table's D gene call, TRBD1, was not cross checked with the DNA. TRBV21-1 is reported as a pseudogene. This CDR3 has 19 amino acids. The CDR3 loop is CASSKALRSDRDSGNTIYF. DNA of the CDR3: TGTGCCAGCAGCAAAGCGCTTAGATCAGACAGGGACTCTGGAAACACCATATATTTT.

The chain uses TRBV9 and TRBJ2-7; 12 bases align to TRBD2. Per the germline V gene, CDR1 is SGDLS and CDR2 is YYNGEE. This CDR3 region has 16 residues. After removal of 0 bases from V and 2 bases from J, the junction contained 3 bases not matched to a gene. This CDR3 reads CASSVDSSGGAYEQYF. The CDR3 DNA sequence: TGTGCCAGCAGCGTAGACTCTAGCGGGGGGGCCTACGAGCAGTACTTC.

The chain is built from TRBV9 and TRBJ1-1; TRBD1 aligns across 10 bases. The CDR3 extends over 15 amino acids. V lost 4 bases to trimming and J lost 4 bases; unmatched junction nucleotides: 7. Germline V lookup: CDR1 SGDLS, CDR2 YYNGEE. The CDR3 region is CASSPEDRGVTEAFF. CDR3 sequence (DNA): TGTGCCAGCAGCCCCGAGGACAGGGGGGTCACTGAAGCTTTCTTT.

The V call is TRBV5-1, the J call TRBJ2-2; D possibly corresponds to TRBD1 (6 bases). This CDR3 has 15 amino acids. V was clipped by 4 bases and J by 3 bases, with 13 bases between them. Germline CDR1 is SGHRS and CDR2 is YFSETQ. In nucleotides, the CDR3 is TGCGCCAGCAGCATACAGGGTGGGGACACCGGGGAGCTGTTTTTT. Translated, it gives CASSIQGGDTGELFF.

V usage is TRBV7-9 and J usage is TRBJ1-2; unclear D gene. CDR1 and CDR2 (germline): SEHNR, FQNEAQ (reference sequence). The CDR3 has 15 residues. The ends were cut back, 1 base at V and 0 bases at J, with 9 bases in the middle. The CDR3 DNA reads as TGTGCCAGCAGCTTAGAGGCAGGAACTAACTATGGCTACACCTTC. Amino acid sequence: CASSLEAGTNYGYTF.

V usage is TRBV19 and J usage is TRBJ1-1; D possibly corresponds to TRBD1 (5 bases). V was shortened by 2 bases and J by 9 bases, with 7 bases between the two germline ends. Germline CDR1 is LNHDA and CDR2 is SQIVND (reference sequence). The CDR3 consists of 11 residues. The CDR3 DNA follows: TGTGCCAGTAGTATAACGGACAAAGCTTTCTTT. Amino acid sequence: CASSITDKAFF.

The chain is built from TRBV7-9 and TRBJ1-2, with 7 bases that match TRBD1. Germline CDR1 reads SEHNR; CDR2 reads FQNEAQ (reference sequence). After removal of 5 bases from V and 4 bases from J, the junction contained 10 bases not matched to a gene. The CDR3 contains 15 residues. The CDR3 bases are TGTGCCAGCAGCAGAGGCAGGGGGTCGGGCTATGGCTACACCTTC. Protein: CASSRGRGSGYGYTF.

This clone was recorded once. In DNA, the CDR3 is TGTGCCAGCAGTTACGGAGGGGCCTTCACAGATACGCAGTATTTT. It is translated as CASSYGGAFTDTQYF. The V gene is TRBV6-5, the J gene TRBJ2-3; a possible D gene is TRBD2 (6 bases). Germline V CDR1 and CDR2: MNHEY, SVGAGI. The V end lost 2 bases, the J end lost 2 bases, and 11 bases lay between the germline ends. The CDR3 extends over 15 amino acids.

The rearrangement uses TRBV21-1 and TRBJ2-1; TRBD1, the D gene given by the table, was not confirmed from the DNA. TRBV21-1 corresponds to a pseudogene. The CDR3 consists of 15 residues. This CDR3 reads CASSRQGQGGNEQFF. In DNA, the CDR3 is TGTGCCAGCAGCAGACAGGGACAAGGGGGCAATGAGCAGTTCTTC.

The J gene is TRBJ1-1, the V gene TRBV9; D remains ambiguous. CDR1 is SGDLS and CDR2 is YYNGEE in the germline V gene. With 4 bases removed from V and 0 bases from J, the gap between germline ends came to 7 bases. The CDR3 extends over 13 amino acids. CDR3 region: CASSPEMNTEAFF. The CDR3 DNA reads TGTGCCAGCAGCCCTGAGATGAACACTGAAGCTTTCTTT.

This clone was seen a single time. This sequence joins TRBV19 and TRBJ1-1; D may be TRBD1 (5 bases). Germline CDR1 reads LNHDA; CDR2 reads SQIVND (reference sequence). This CDR3 comprises 14 residues. The V end was cut by 3 bases, the J end by 1 base, with 9 bases between. CDR3: CASSIRGSNTEAFF. The DNA of the CDR3 is TGTGCCAGTAGTATTAGGGGCTCGAACACTGAAGCTTTCTTT.

This clone was seen a few times. The V and J genes are TRBV2 and TRBJ2-2, with 11 bases identical to TRBD1. This CDR3 has 14 residues. V lost 3 bases to trimming and J lost 6 bases; unmatched junction nucleotides: 0. The germline V gene has CDR1 SNHLY and CDR2 FYNNEI. As DNA, the CDR3 is TGTGCCAGCAGTGAGGGACAGGGGGCCGGGGAGCTGTTTTTT. Translating gives CASSEGQGAGELFF.

The V and J genes are TRBV6-5 and TRBJ2-5; TRBD2 is a possible D gene (6 bases). CDR1 and CDR2 (germline): MNHEY, SVGAGI. CDR3 length: 15 amino acids. V lost 2 bases and J lost 2, with 12 bases in between. In nucleotides, the CDR3 is TGTGCCAGCAGTTACGTGGGGGGTTGGCAAGAGACCCAGTACTTC. Its protein is CASSYVGGWQETQYF.